This TCR beta chain was sequenced in a study of shared clonotypes between healthy human individuals. In the study overall: Ranging from 18 to 49 in age, donors were two women and a few men. Three CD4 naive, three CD4 memory, two CD8 naive and one CD8 memory plate were used per donor.

The V end lost 7 bases, the J end lost 4 bases, and 16 bases lay between the germline ends. The V gene's germline CDR1 is SNHLY and CDR2 FYNNEI. This CDR3 is 15 amino acids long. As for this clone: Its antigen is currently unknown.

Some clones are missing from TCRdb's copy, which holds only in-frame ones; the method was immunoSEQ multiplex PCR. Seen here are 950,000 to 1,300,000 clones, roughly 75% observed once, and the top ten hold approximately 1.5%. General observations from the study: Richness estimates generally favored naive over memory subsets. Sorted-subset sequencing was shown by rarefaction to be incomplete despite large depth.

The sample consisted of memory CD4+ T cells sorted from blood. Sample subset: CD45RA-negative fraction. This receptor was obtained from a young man in good health. The chain links TRBV2 to TRBJ2-2; D possibly matches TRBD1 or TRBD2 (7 bases each). The CDR3 loop reads CASTPVRGGTGELFF. In nucleotides, the CDR3 is TGTGCCAGCACTCCTGTCAGGGGGGGCACCGGGGAGCTGTTTTTT.